This TCR beta chain was retrieved from a study of cytomegalovirus exposure and HLA in healthy donors. V lost 3 bases to trimming and J lost 10 bases; unmatched junction nucleotides: 12. This CDR3 has 15 residues. The germline V gene encodes CDR1 GTSNPN and CDR2 SVGIG (reference sequence). Researchers ran the PCR with 60 Vbeta and 13 Jbeta primers. The data were produced by immunoSEQ multiplex PCR, yet TCRdb's version contains in-frame clones alone and is incomplete. The sample has roughly 120,000 clones, around three quarters seen once. The TCR was taken from a woman between 25 and 40 years old in good health and CMV-seronegative. The sequencing input was PBMCs. The rearrangement uses TRBV30 and TRBJ1-6, with 7 bases that match TRBD1. The CDR3 bases are TGTGCCTGGAGGGCCGGGACAGTTAACGGGTCACCCCTCCACTTT. Its protein product is CAWRAGTVNGSPLHF. The complete variable domain, with remaining parts taken from reference TRBV30 and TRBJ1-6, reads SQTIHQWPATLVQPVGSPLSLECTVEGTSNPNLYWYRQAAGRGLQLLFYSVGIGQISSEVPQNLSASRPQDRQFILSSKKLLLSDSGFYLCAWRAGTVNGSPLHFGNGTRLTVT.